Presented here are 23 T cell receptor beta chains from one specimen sequenced in a study of blood T cell repertoires in COVID-19. Sequencing was performed with immunoSEQ multiplex PCR; in TCRdb, only in-frame clones are kept and a portion is missing. The sample lists 350,000 or so clones; roughly 86% were seen once. Source material: peripheral blood. These receptors were obtained from a woman in her thirties with COVID-19, enrolled during active disease.

The rearrangement links TRBV5-5 to TRBJ2-5; D is possibly TRBD2 (6 bases). CDR1 SGHKS and CDR2 YYEKEE come from the germline V gene (reference sequence). V dropped 1 base and J dropped 5 bases, with 15 bases sitting between them. The CDR3 consists of 15 residues. The CDR3 sequence: CASSLNPGGKETQYF. As DNA, the CDR3 is TGTGCCAGCAGCTTGAACCCTGGGGGGAAGGAGACCCAGTACTTC.

The CDR3 spells CASRPDYTGELFF. As DNA, the CDR3 is TGTGCCAGCAGACCAGACTACACCGGGGAGCTGTTTTTT. The chain has TRBV12-3 or TRBV12-4 and TRBJ2-2; D is undetermined. Trimming pared 6 bases from V and 3 bases from J, leaving 8 bases between. There are 13 residues in the CDR3.

The rearrangement joins TRBV19 to TRBJ1-2, with 8 nucleotides matching TRBD1. With 5 bases clipped from V and 6 bases from J, the junction kept 5 bases outside the gene matches. CDR3 size: 13 residues. In germline, CDR1 is LNHDA, CDR2 SQIVND (reference sequence). The CDR3 DNA reads TGTGCCAGTAGTTCACAGGGGGTGGATGGCTACACCTTC. This translates into CASSSQGVDGYTF.

This chain connects TRBV25-1 to TRBJ2-1, with D perhaps TRBD2 (5 bases). Germline assignment: CDR1 MGHDK and CDR2 SYGVNS. CDR3 length: 14 residues. The V and J ends lost 2 bases and 8 bases respectively, with 13 bases between them. CDR3 sequence (DNA): TGTGCCAGCAGTGAAAGAGGGCTTCCCGATGAGCAGTTCTTC. Translating it yields CASSERGLPDEQFF.

The chain joins TRBV28 to TRBJ1-5, with D possibly being TRBD1 (5 bases). The length of the CDR3 is 15 residues. Germline lookup yields CDR1 MDHEN and CDR2 SYDVKM. Trimming removed 10 bases from V and 0 bases from J, with 16 bases in between. The CDR3 reads CATASGGNSNQPQHF. In DNA, the CDR3 is TGTGCCACCGCATCCGGGGGAAATAGCAATCAGCCCCAGCATTTT.

This chain uses TRBV18 with TRBJ1-1; D is perhaps TRBD1 (6 bases). Between the trimmed V and J ends, which lost 6 bases and 3 bases, there was a span of 20 bases. This CDR3 has 16 amino acids. Germline V gives CDR1 KGHSH, CDR2 LQKENI. In DNA, the CDR3 is TGTGCCAGCTCCCCCCTGGGGAACAGGGTGGACACTGAAGCTTTCTTT. It translates to CASSPLGNRVDTEAFF.

In its sample, this clone was seen a few times. DNA of the CDR3: TGTGCCAGTAAACCAGCGGGAGAATCCGGGGAGCTGTTTTTT. It yields the protein CASKPAGESGELFF. This chain joins TRBV19 and TRBJ2-2, with 8 bases aligning to TRBD2. The CDR3 is 14 residues long. Per germline, CDR1 LNHDA and CDR2 SQIVND (reference sequence). J was trimmed by 6 bases and V by 7 bases; bases with no gene match: 7.

The chain recombines TRBV4-1 with TRBJ2-7; D possibly corresponds to TRBD2 (6 bases). The CDR3 consists of 12 residues. CDR1 is MGHRA and CDR2 is YSYEKL in the germline V gene. The ends were cut back, 0 bases at V and 11 bases at J, with 11 bases in the middle. CDR3 in DNA: TGCGCCAGCAGCCAAGATCGGGGGATGAAGTACTTC. Protein sequence: CASSQDRGMKYF.

The rearrangement joins TRBV19 to TRBJ1-2, with D maybe TRBD1 (6 bases). Trimming took 9 bases from V and 4 from J, leaving 24 bases between them. This CDR3 comprises 16 residues. Germline values: CDR1 LNHDA, CDR2 SQIVND (reference sequence). This CDR3 is CASHLTGSPASYGYTF. In DNA form, the CDR3 reads TGTGCCAGCCATCTTACAGGGTCACCCGCCTCCTATGGCTACACCTTC.

This chain uses TRBV7-9 with TRBJ2-5; TRBD1 aligns across 8 bases. The CDR3 totals 15 residues. In germline, CDR1 is SEHNR, CDR2 FQNEAQ (reference sequence). Unmatched junction bases numbered 6, after V lost 1 base and J lost 5 bases. CDR3 DNA sequence: TGTGCCAGCAGCTTAGTCCAGGGGGCGCTTGAGACCCAGTACTTC. It codes for CASSLVQGALETQYF.

V and J are TRBV6-1 and TRBJ2-5; 8 bases fit TRBD1. The ends lost 1 base at V and 4 bases at J; junction bases unmatched: 5. This CDR3 comprises 15 residues. Germline V gene lookup returns CDR1 MNHNS and CDR2 SASEGT. The CDR3 region is CASSEETGVLETQYF. CDR3 in DNA: TGTGCCAGCAGTGAAGAGACAGGGGTTCTAGAGACCCAGTACTTC.

The chain carries TRBV5-1 and TRBJ1-4; 7 nucleotides line up with TRBD1. The CDR3 is 14 amino acids. Losses at the gene ends were 5 bases for V and 5 bases for J; bases not matched to a gene: 6. Germline lookup yields CDR1 SGHRS and CDR2 YFSETQ. In DNA, the CDR3 is TGCGCCAGCAGAGCCGGGACAGCAAATGAAAAACTGTTTTTT. Translated, it gives CASRAGTANEKLFF.

The chain joins TRBV27 to TRBJ2-1; the match to TRBD2 covers 10 bases. This CDR3 comprises 17 residues. Trimming cost V 4 bases and J 5 bases; bases outside gene matches: 11. CDR1 and CDR2 from the germline V gene are MNHEY and SMNVEV (reference sequence). This CDR3 reads CASSSQPGLAENNEQFF. The CDR3 region has the DNA TGTGCCAGCAGTTCTCAGCCTGGACTAGCGGAGAACAATGAGCAGTTCTTC.

This chain uses TRBV6-4 with TRBJ1-1; D gene unclear. CDR1 is MRHNA, CDR2 SNTAGT, per germline. CDR3 size: 15 residues. V was pared by 0 bases and J by 3 bases, with 11 bases between. CDR3 nucleotide sequence: TGTGCCAGCAGTGACTCGATCTTCGACTACACTGAAGCTTTCTTT. Its translation is CASSDSIFDYTEAFF.

V is TRBV6-2 or TRBV6-3 and J is TRBJ2-1; 12 nucleotides line up with TRBD2. V dropped 5 bases and J dropped 1; count of bases not matched to a gene: 9. Germline V CDR1 and CDR2: MNHEY, SVGEGT. The CDR3 is 18 residues long. CDR3 DNA sequence: TGTGCCAGCAGTGACGGGACTAGCGGGCCTCCATCCTACAATGAGCAGTTCTTC. It translates to CASSDGTSGPPSYNEQFF.

The rearrangement uses TRBV11-2 and TRBJ2-5; a possible D gene is TRBD1 (5 bases). CDR3 length: 15 amino acids. With 0 bases removed from V and 5 bases from J, the gap between germline ends came to 13 bases. Per the germline V gene, CDR1 is SGHAT and CDR2 is FQNNGV. The CDR3 region is CASSLDKGPWETQYF. In nucleotides, the CDR3 is TGTGCCAGCAGCTTAGATAAGGGGCCGTGGGAGACCCAGTACTTC.

The chain couples TRBV27 to TRBJ2-1; 11 bases map to TRBD2. V was clipped by 7 bases and J by 2 bases; unmatched bases: 1. This CDR3 is 14 amino acids long. Per germline, CDR1 MNHEY and CDR2 SMNVEV (reference sequence). The CDR3, as DNA: TGTGCCAGCACGACTAGCGGGGCCTACAATGAGCAGTTCTTC. Residues: CASTTSGAYNEQFF.

The chain has TRBV11-2 and TRBJ2-1, with 7 bases fitting TRBD2. This CDR3 is built from 18 residues. The trim removed 6 bases at V and 1 base at J, leaving 15 bases unmatched. Germline CDR1 is SGHAT and CDR2 is FQNNGV. The CDR3 is CASRSPLIGRKSYNEQFF. Written as DNA, the CDR3 is TGTGCCAGCAGGTCACCCCTCATCGGGAGGAAATCCTACAATGAGCAGTTCTTC.

V gene TRBV2 combines with J gene TRBJ1-5, with D unclear. CDR1 and CDR2 from the germline V gene are SNHLY and FYNNEI. This CDR3 has 13 residues. V gave up 7 bases and J gave up 4 bases, with 11 bases separating them. In DNA, the CDR3 is TGTGCCAGCATCAAAGACTTTAATCAGCCCCAGCATTTT. Translated: CASIKDFNQPQHF.

To note about this clone: Germline is not matched at one junction end, which may reflect a read error. The chain joins TRBV6-6 to TRBJ2-5; 10 nucleotides line up with TRBD2. Germline V CDR1 and CDR2: MNHNY, SVGAGI (reference sequence). The CDR3 has 18 residues. CDR3 nucleotide sequence: TGTGCTAGCAGTCGGGGGGGGGCTAGCGGGAGAGTCAAAGAGACCCAGTACTTC. Translating gives CASSRGGASGRVKETQYF.

This chain uses TRBV5-1 with TRBJ1-2; D is uncertain. This CDR3 region has 15 residues. With 4 bases removed from V and 3 bases from J, the gap between germline ends came to 16 bases. CDR1 and CDR2 from the germline V gene are SGHRS and YFSETQ. CDR3 residues: CASSPGSGWDYGYTF. CDR3 in DNA: TGCGCCAGCAGCCCCGGGTCGGGGTGGGACTATGGCTACACCTTC.

The CDR3 bases are TGCGCCAGCAGCCAAGAGGGGGTGGCTAGCGGTAACACCGGGGAGCTGTTTTTT. Amino acids: CASSQEGVASGNTGELFF. The rearrangement uses TRBV4-3 and TRBJ2-2; 7 bases line up with TRBD2. Unmatched junction bases numbered 9, after V lost 0 bases and J lost 2 bases. The CDR3 is 18 residues long. Germline CDR1 LGHNA, CDR2 YSLEER.

The genes are TRBV4-3 and TRBJ2-4; 9 bases align to TRBD2. Germline assignment: CDR1 LGHNA and CDR2 YSLEER. CDR3 length: 17 amino acids. V dropped 0 bases and J dropped 7; count of bases not matched to a gene: 10. CDR3 DNA: TGCGCCAGCAGCCAAGATCGCCCAGCGGGGGGACAGAACATTCAGTACTTC. The encoded protein is CASSQDRPAGGQNIQYF.